A single sample is the source of the 3 T cell receptor beta chains below, sequenced in a study of cytomegalovirus exposure and HLA in healthy donors. PCR was performed using 60 Vbeta and 13 Jbeta primers. Some clones are missing from TCRdb's copy, which holds only in-frame ones; the method was immunoSEQ multiplex PCR. This repertoire shows over 150,000 clones, about 77% found once; its top ten account for roughly 2.8%. Sample: PBMCs. The receptors were gathered from a woman in her forties in good health and CMV-seropositive.

The chain carries TRBV29-1 and TRBJ2-7; D remains ambiguous. There are 11 residues in the CDR3. From germline, CDR1 is SQVTM and CDR2 ANQGSEA. Trimming shortened V by 4 bases and J by 2 bases, and 6 bases separated the two germline ends. CDR3 amino acids: CSVGDTYEQYF. CDR3 nucleotides: TGCAGCGTTGGTGACACCTACGAGCAGTACTTC.

This chain joins TRBV7-2 and TRBJ2-2; 12 positions match TRBD2. V gave up 1 base and J gave up 5 bases; unmatched junction bases: 5. The CDR3 totals 17 residues. Looked up from germline, CDR1 is SGHTA and CDR2 is FQGNSA. The DNA of the CDR3 is TGTGCCAGCAGCTTAGGACTAGCGGGAGTAGAAACCGGGGAGCTGTTTTTT. Amino acid sequence: CASSLGLAGVETGELFF.

In its sample, this clone was seen a few times. The rearrangement joins TRBV19 to TRBJ2-1; a possible D gene is TRBD2 (6 bases). V dropped 9 bases and J dropped 10 bases, with 25 bases sitting between them. This CDR3 is 15 amino acids long. CDR1 is LNHDA and CDR2 is SQIVND in the germline V gene (reference sequence). The CDR3 loop is CASTVVGSRRGEQFF. The CDR3 DNA sequence: TGTGCCAGCACCGTCGTCGGCTCGCGGCGGGGCGAGCAGTTCTTC.